The 10 T cell receptor beta chains below all came from one sample that was sequenced in a study of T-cell reconstitution after alpha-beta-depleted transplantation in children (dated by TCRdb to about 2016). Findings and caveats that apply to the study as a whole: Over the following months the frequencies of hyperexpanded clones went down, and after one year T-cell counts and TCRbeta diversity were mostly credited to newly produced T cells.

No antigen has been identified for these receptors. Reading the label with the study, this specimen's treatment or condition is: allogeneic hematopoietic cell transplantation with graft depleted of TCRalphabeta T cells and CD19 B cells. Library creation used PCR. Instrument on record: Illumina HiSeq 2500. To normalize quantification of the TCRbeta repertoire, the TCR libraries were built with molecular barcoding that relied on unique molecular identifiers. TCRdb redid the processing of the public reads, applying fastp at Q25 and MiXCR, and retained in-frame beta chains. Identical CDR3 proteins give one entry, which carries the most common genes and DNA. The sample table records about 300,000 distinct CDR3 sequences; less than 9.5% of these occur just once. Clones ranked in the top ten supply over 7.5% of the sample. The sample here was peripheral blood, taken 360 days after TCRalphabeta/CD19-depleted stem cell transplant. The source of these receptors is a female patient aged 2-9 years who had a stem cell transplant for Fanconi anemia, so the T cells may come from the graft donor.

This clonotype was detected ten times or more. This rearrangement joins TRBV20-1 to TRBJ1-1; D call uncertain. V was clipped by 4 bases and J by 1 base, with 10 bases between them. CDR1 and CDR2 (germline): DFQATT, SNEGSKA (reference sequence). This CDR3 comprises 13 residues. The CDR3 is CSAKEGSNTEAFF. CDR3 bases: TGCAGTGCTAAGGAAGGGTCGAACACTGAAGCTTTCTTT.

This clonotype was detected many times. The chain has TRBV4-2 and TRBJ1-5, with TRBD1 as a possible D gene (5 bases). Germline V gene sequence: CDR1 LGHNA, CDR2 YNFKEQ. CDR3 size: 13 residues. V was trimmed by 3 bases and J by 5 bases, leaving 8 bases between them. The CDR3 loop reads CASSQQGDQPQHF. CDR3 coding DNA: TGTGCCAGCAGCCAGCAGGGAGATCAGCCCCAGCATTTT.

The genes are TRBV5-5 and TRBJ1-6; TRBD1 agrees at 10 bases. The CDR3 sequence is 14 residues long. The ends lost 4 bases at V and 6 bases at J; junction bases unmatched: 1. In germline, CDR1 is SGHKS, CDR2 YYEKEE (reference sequence). CDR3 in DNA: TGTGCCAGCAGCGGACAGGGGGGTAATTCACCCCTCCACTTT. It specifies CASSGQGGNSPLHF.

This clonotype was counted only a few times. The V gene is TRBV20-1, the J gene TRBJ1-4, with D maybe TRBD1 (5 bases). The CDR3 spans 14 residues. CDR1 and CDR2 (germline): DFQATT, SNEGSKA (reference sequence). Trimming took 1 base from V and 15 from J, leaving 21 bases between them. The CDR3 protein is CSARAVRGKVPLFF. The CDR3 coding sequence is TGCAGTGCTAGAGCGGTCCGGGGCAAGGTCCCCTTGTTTTTT.

This clonotype was counted at least ten times. The J gene is TRBJ2-7, the V gene TRBV18, with D hard to call. The V gene lost 6 bases and the J gene lost 4 bases, with 19 bases spanning the gap. The germline V gene has CDR1 KGHSH and CDR2 LQKENI. The CDR3 sequence is 15 residues long. CDR3 residues: CASSPTSRFFYEQYF. In DNA form, the CDR3 reads TGTGCCAGCTCGCCCACGTCCAGGTTTTTTTACGAGCAGTACTTC.

This chain joins TRBV3-1 and TRBJ1-5; 10 nucleotides match TRBD1. In germline, CDR1 is LGHDT, CDR2 YNNKEL (reference sequence). After removal of 5 bases from V and 6 bases from J, the junction contained 1 base not matched to a gene. The CDR3 has 13 residues. The CDR3 DNA reads TGTGCCAGCAGCGGACAGGGGGGTCAGCCCCAGCATTTT. Its translation is CASSGQGGQPQHF.

Concerning this clonotype: One base away lies a much larger clone, so this may be a sequencing read error. V gene TRBV7-9 combines with J gene TRBJ2-3; 8 bases are shared with TRBD1. This CDR3 has 13 amino acids. V shed 10 bases and J 4 bases; nucleotides not matched to a gene: 7. Germline V gene lookup returns CDR1 SEHNR and CDR2 FQNEAQ (reference sequence). The CDR3 reads CATGTGNADTQYF. In nucleotides, the CDR3 is TGTGCCACGGGGACAGGCAACGCAGATACGCAGTATTTT.

This clonotype appeared a few times. V usage is TRBV5-1 and J usage is TRBJ2-1; possible D gene TRBD1, 6 bases. CDR1 is SGHRS and CDR2 is YFSETQ in the germline V gene. CDR3 size: 13 residues. V lost 5 bases, J lost 5 bases, and 11 bases lay in between. DNA of the CDR3: TGCGCCAGCAGATGGGACATGGACAATGAGCAGTTCTTC. The encoded protein is CASRWDMDNEQFF.

The chain employs TRBV20-1 and TRBJ2-2; D could derive from TRBD1 or TRBD2 (6 bases each). Trimming stripped 5 bases from V and 5 bases from J, with 21 bases between. CDR1 DFQATT and CDR2 SNEGSKA come from the germline V gene (reference sequence). CDR3 length: 16 residues. The CDR3 sequence is CSAFGGWGAHTGELFF. Written as DNA, the CDR3 is TGCAGTGCTTTCGGGGGATGGGGGGCCCATACCGGGGAGCTGTTTTTT.

This clonotype was seen only a few times. The chain links TRBV18 to TRBJ2-1; the match to TRBD2 covers 7 bases. The CDR3 runs 16 residues. CDR1 is KGHSH and CDR2 is LQKENI in the germline V gene. After removal of 1 base from V and 4 bases from J, the junction contained 7 bases not matched to a gene. The CDR3 DNA follows: TGTGCCAGCTCACCACTAAGCGGGACTGTTTACAATGAGCAGTTCTTC. Its translation is CASSPLSGTVYNEQFF.